The subject of this entry is one T cell receptor beta chain. Assay: immunoSEQ multiplex PCR; the TCRdb copy retains only in-frame clones and omits some. The data hold approximately 300,000 clones, with about nine tenths observed a single time. This sample is drawn from a study of blood T cell repertoires in COVID-19. This CDR3 is built from 17 residues. Germline CDR1 and CDR2: SGDLS and YYNGEE. With V trimmed by 4 bases and J by 9 bases, 12 bases remained unmatched. V usage is TRBV9 and J usage is TRBJ1-6, with 11 bases matching TRBD1. What was sequenced was peripheral blood. This receptor was taken from a middle-aged man with active or convalescent COVID-19. The CDR3 sequence: CASSPRGDRGSGSPLHF. The DNA of the CDR3 is TGTGCCAGCAGCCCCCGGGGGGACAGGGGGTCCGGTTCACCCCTCCACTTT. Full variable domain (outside the CDR3, taken from reference TRBV9 and TRBJ1-6): DSGVTQTPKHLITATGQRVTLRCSPRSGDLSVYWYQQSLDQGLQFLIQYYNGEERAKGNILERFSAQQFPDLHSELNLSSLELGDSALYFCASSPRGDRGSGSPLHFGNGTRLTVT.